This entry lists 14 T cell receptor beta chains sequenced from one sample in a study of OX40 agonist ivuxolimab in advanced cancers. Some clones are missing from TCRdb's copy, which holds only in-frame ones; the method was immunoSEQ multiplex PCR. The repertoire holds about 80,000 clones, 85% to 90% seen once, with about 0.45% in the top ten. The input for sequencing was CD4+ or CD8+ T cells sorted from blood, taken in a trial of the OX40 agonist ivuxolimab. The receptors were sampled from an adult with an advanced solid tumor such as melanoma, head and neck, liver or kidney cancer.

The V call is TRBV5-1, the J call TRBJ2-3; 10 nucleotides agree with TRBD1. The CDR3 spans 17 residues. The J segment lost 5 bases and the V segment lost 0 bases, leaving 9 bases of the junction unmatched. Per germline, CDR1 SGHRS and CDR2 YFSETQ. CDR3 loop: CASSLGGLGTGEDTQYF. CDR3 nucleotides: TGCGCCAGCAGCTTGGGAGGGCTCGGGACAGGGGAAGATACGCAGTATTTT.

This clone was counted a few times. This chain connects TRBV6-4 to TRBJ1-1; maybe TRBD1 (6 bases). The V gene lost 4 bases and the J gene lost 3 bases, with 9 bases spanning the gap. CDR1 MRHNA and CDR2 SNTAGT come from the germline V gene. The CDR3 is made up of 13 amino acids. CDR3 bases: TGTGCCAGCAGTGCACAGGGAGACACTGAAGCTTTCTTT. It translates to CASSAQGDTEAFF.

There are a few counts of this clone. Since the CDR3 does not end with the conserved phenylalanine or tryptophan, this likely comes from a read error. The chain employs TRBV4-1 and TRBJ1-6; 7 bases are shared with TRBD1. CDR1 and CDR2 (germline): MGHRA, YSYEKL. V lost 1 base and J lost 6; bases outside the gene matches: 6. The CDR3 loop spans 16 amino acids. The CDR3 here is CASSQGQGGFNSPLHL. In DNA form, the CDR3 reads TGCGCCAGCAGCCAAGGGCAGGGGGGATTTAATTCACCCCTCCACCTT.

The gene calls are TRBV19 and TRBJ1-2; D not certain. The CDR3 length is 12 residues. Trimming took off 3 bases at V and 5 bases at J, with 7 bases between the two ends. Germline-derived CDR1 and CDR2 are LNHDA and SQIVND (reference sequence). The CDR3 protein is CASSMALYGYTF. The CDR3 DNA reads TGTGCCAGTAGTATGGCCCTTTATGGCTACACCTTC. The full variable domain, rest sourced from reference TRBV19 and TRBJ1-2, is DGGITQSPKYLFRKEGQNVTLSCEQNLNHDAMYWYRQDPGQGLRLIYYSQIVNDFQKGDIAEGYSVSREKKESFPLTVTSAQKNPTAFYLCASSMALYGYTFGSGTRLTVV.

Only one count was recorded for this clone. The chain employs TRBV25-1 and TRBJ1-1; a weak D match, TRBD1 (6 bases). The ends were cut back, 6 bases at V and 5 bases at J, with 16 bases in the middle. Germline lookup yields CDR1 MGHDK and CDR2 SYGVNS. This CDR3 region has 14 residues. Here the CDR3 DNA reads TGTGCCAGCAGCAGACCGGGGACAAGGACTGAAGCTTTCTTT. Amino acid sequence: CASSRPGTRTEAFF.

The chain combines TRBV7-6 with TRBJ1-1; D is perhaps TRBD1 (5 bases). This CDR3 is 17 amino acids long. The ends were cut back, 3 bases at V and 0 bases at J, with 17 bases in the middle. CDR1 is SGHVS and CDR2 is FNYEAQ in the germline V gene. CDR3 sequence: CASSFPGGASMNTEAFF. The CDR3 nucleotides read TGTGCCAGCAGCTTTCCCGGCGGGGCGTCCATGAACACTGAAGCTTTCTTT.

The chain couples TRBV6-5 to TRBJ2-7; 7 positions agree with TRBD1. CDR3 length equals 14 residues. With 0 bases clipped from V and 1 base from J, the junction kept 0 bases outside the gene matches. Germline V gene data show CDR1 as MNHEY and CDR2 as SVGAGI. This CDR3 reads CASSYSGQSYEQYF. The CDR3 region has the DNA TGTGCCAGCAGTTACTCGGGACAGTCCTACGAGCAGTACTTC.

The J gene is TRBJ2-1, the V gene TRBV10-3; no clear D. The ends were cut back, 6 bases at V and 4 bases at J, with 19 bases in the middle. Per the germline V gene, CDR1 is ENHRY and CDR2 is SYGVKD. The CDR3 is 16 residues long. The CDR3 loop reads CAISLLAKASYNEQFF. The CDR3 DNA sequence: TGTGCCATCAGCCTCCTGGCCAAGGCCTCATACAATGAGCAGTTCTTC.

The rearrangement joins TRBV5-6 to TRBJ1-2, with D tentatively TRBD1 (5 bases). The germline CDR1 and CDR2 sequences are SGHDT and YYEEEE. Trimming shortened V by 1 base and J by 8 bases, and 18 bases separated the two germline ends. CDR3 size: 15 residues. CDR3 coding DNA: TGTGCCAGCAGCTTGCCGACAGCTTATCAAGGAGGCTACACCTTC. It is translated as CASSLPTAYQGGYTF.

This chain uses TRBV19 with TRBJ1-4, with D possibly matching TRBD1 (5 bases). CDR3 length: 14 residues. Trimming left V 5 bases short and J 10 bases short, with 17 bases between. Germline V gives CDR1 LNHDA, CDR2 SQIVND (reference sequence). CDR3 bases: TGTGCCAGTAGTCCACCAGGGACCTCCCGAAAACTGTTTTTT. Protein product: CASSPPGTSRKLFF.

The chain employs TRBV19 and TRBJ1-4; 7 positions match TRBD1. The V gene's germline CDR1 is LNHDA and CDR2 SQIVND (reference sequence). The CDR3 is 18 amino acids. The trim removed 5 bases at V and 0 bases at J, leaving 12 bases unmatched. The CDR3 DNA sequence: TGTGCCAGTAGTCTCACCGGCAGGGGGACAGCAACTAATGAAAAACTGTTTTTT. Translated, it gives CASSLTGRGTATNEKLFF.

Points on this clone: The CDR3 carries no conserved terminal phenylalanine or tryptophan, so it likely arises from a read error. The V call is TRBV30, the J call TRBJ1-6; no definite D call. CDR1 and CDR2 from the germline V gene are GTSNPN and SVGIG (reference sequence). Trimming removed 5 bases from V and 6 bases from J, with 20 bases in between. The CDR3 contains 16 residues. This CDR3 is CAWFPGLGEGNSPLHL. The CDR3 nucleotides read TGTGCCTGGTTCCCCGGACTCGGCGAAGGTAATTCACCCCTCCACCTT.

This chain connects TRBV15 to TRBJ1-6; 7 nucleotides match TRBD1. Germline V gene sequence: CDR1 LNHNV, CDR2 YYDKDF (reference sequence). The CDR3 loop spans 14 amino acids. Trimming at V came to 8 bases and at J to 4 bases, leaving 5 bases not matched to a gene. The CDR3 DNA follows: TGTGCCACCGGGACAGAGTTATATAATTCACCCCTCCACTTT. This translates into CATGTELYNSPLHF.

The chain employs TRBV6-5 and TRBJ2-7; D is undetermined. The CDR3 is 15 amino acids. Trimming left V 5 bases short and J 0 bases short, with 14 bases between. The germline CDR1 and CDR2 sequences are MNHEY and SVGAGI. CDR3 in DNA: TGTGCCAGCAGTCTTCACGCCGCTTACTCCTACGAGCAGTACTTC. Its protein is CASSLHAAYSYEQYF.